Sequencing of this T cell receptor (beta chain) was carried out in a study of T cell repertoires in cytomegalovirus infection. About the research overall: HLA-B-restricted CMV epitopes that are well studied were used alongside recently identified HLA-C-restricted ones. Public TCR beta signatures indicated both CMV infection and matching HLA type.

In the case of this clonotype: No antigen is known for it.

Study conclusions and caveats: The ex vivo response was dominated by HLA-C-restricted CMV-specific TCR beta clonotypes. The cumulative frequency of public TCR beta families distinguished individuals who carried CMV together with the relevant HLA.

Per the germline V gene, CDR1 is SEHNR and CDR2 is FQNEAQ (reference sequence). The CDR3 runs to 18 residues. The V gene lost 2 bases and the J gene lost 0 bases, with 20 bases spanning the gap. TCRdb itself ran the reads through MiXCR, one entry per CDR3 protein. This repertoire shows around 800,000 distinct CDR3 sequences, less than 35% found once; its top ten account for 12%. The source was cultured CD8+ T cells from PBMCs, collected from culture after CMV antigen stimulation. This receptor was obtained from a human donor in good health (CMV status not recorded). Some clones in this sample may be carry-over from other donors' samples. The rearrangement uses TRBV7-9 and TRBJ2-7; tentative D call: TRBD2 (5 bases). The CDR3 is CASSLFPLGIGSSYEQYF. The CDR3 nucleotides are TGTGCCAGCAGCTTATTTCCGTTGGGTATTGGGAGCTCCTACGAGCAGTACTTC.